This T cell receptor beta chain was profiled in a study of spatial heterogeneity in lung cancer. In the study overall: Counts of TCR transcripts in tumor regions correlated strongly with a T cell module score (derived from matched bulk RNA-seq).

The V gene lost 6 bases and the J gene lost 2 bases, with 17 bases spanning the gap. CDR1 and CDR2 from the germline V gene are MDHEN and SYDVKM. There are 15 residues in the CDR3. Points from the study as a whole: Tumors with more nonsynonymous mutations had more expanded intratumoral alpha and beta TCRs. Coverage was estimated at roughly 6.5% of tumor T cells for alpha chains and 13% for beta chains.

This clonotype was observed many times. As yet, its antigen is unknown. A unique molecular identifier was attached to every TCR cDNA molecule. TCRdb used MiXCR to reprocess the 5' RACE reads, holding one entry per CDR3 protein. In the table there are roughly 19,000 distinct CDR3 sequences, around 15% of which are singletons. Documented time point: sample taken at primary tumor resection. The donors comprised about 74 untreated early-stage non-small cell lung cancer patients. The clonotype originates from a female donor with early-stage non-small cell lung cancer. The V and J genes are TRBV28 and TRBJ2-7, with D maybe TRBD1 (5 bases). The sequencing here drew on lung tumor tissue, taken at surgery. For the CDR3, the DNA is TGTGCCAGCAGGGACGAGCAGGGCATGCCCTACGAGCAGTACTTC. Protein: CASRDEQGMPYEQYF.